This T cell receptor (beta chain) emerged from a study of radiotherapy plus CTLA-4 blockade in lung cancer. The V and J ends lost 3 bases and 3 bases, in that order; junction bases with no gene match: 6. The germline CDR1 and CDR2 sequences are SGDLS and YYNGEE. The CDR3 is made up of 15 amino acids. Here immunoSEQ multiplex PCR was the method, and the copy in TCRdb shows in-frame clones only, minus some. Of more than 40,000 clones in the sample, roughly four fifths were seen once. Here the sequenced sample was peripheral blood, taken from a patient treated with radiotherapy plus ipilimumab. V is TRBV9 and J is TRBJ2-3; TRBD1 agrees at 8 bases. The TCR originated in a human donor with non-small cell lung cancer who had a complete response to radiotherapy plus ipilimumab. This CDR3 reads CASSARTGYTDTQYF. The DNA of the CDR3 is TGTGCCAGCAGCGCCCGGACAGGGTATACAGATACGCAGTATTTT.